Presented here are 15 T cell receptor beta chains from one specimen sequenced in a study of blood T cell repertoires in COVID-19. Sequenced by immunoSEQ multiplex PCR; TCRdb stores in-frame clones only, minus some. The sample consists of approximately 200,000 clones, about nine tenths of them appearing once. The sequenced sample was PBMCs or T cells enriched from blood (not recorded which). These receptors were obtained from a young man who had recovered from COVID-19.

This chain uses TRBV5-5 with TRBJ1-1; no clear D gene. Germline-derived CDR1 and CDR2 are SGHKS and YYEKEE (reference sequence). This CDR3 comprises 13 residues. V was shortened by 4 bases and J by 4 bases, with 11 bases between the two germline ends. For the CDR3, the DNA is TGTGCCAGCAGCCCCAGGTTGTCCACTGAAGCTTTCTTT. Translating it yields CASSPRLSTEAFF.

The rearrangement uses TRBV19 and TRBJ2-3; no firm D call. The CDR3 contains 15 residues. In germline, CDR1 is LNHDA, CDR2 SQIVND (reference sequence). Trimming stripped 3 bases from V and 0 bases from J, with 10 bases between. CDR3 in amino acids: CASSMRRQSTDTQYF. The DNA for the CDR3 is TGTGCCAGTAGTATGAGGCGGCAAAGCACAGATACGCAGTATTTT.

The V gene is TRBV27, the J gene TRBJ2-1, with TRBD2 identical over 12 bases. The germline V gene has CDR1 MNHEY and CDR2 SMNVEV (reference sequence). The CDR3 is 17 amino acids. The ends lost 3 bases at V and 5 bases at J; junction bases unmatched: 8. The DNA for the CDR3 is TGTGCCAGCAGTTTGCCCGGACTAGCGGGGCATAACAATGAGCAGTTCTTC. Amino acid sequence: CASSLPGLAGHNNEQFF.

This clone has only one observation. V and J are TRBV7-6 and TRBJ2-7, with TRBD2 matching over 7 bases. The V segment lost 2 bases and the J segment 5 bases; nucleotides outside the gene matches: 6. Per the germline V gene, CDR1 is SGHVS and CDR2 is FNYEAQ. This CDR3 is 14 amino acids long. CDR3 residues: CASSLFGGSHEQYF. DNA of the CDR3: TGTGCCAGCAGCTTATTTGGCGGGAGCCACGAGCAGTACTTC. Complete variable domain (other parts from reference TRBV7-6 and TRBJ2-7): GAGVSQSPRYKVTKRGQDVALRCDPISGHVSLYWYRQALGQGPEFLTYFNYEAQQDKSGLPNDRFSAERPEGSISTLTIQRTEQRDSAMYRCASSLFGGSHEQYFGPGTRLTVT.

The chain links TRBV7-9 to TRBJ2-5; 8 bases align to TRBD2. This CDR3 spans 16 amino acids. Trimming cost V 2 bases and J 0 bases; bases outside gene matches: 5. Germline V gene sequence: CDR1 SEHNR, CDR2 FQNEAQ (reference sequence). CDR3 in DNA: TGTGCCAGCAGCTTATTAGCGGGGAGACACCAAGAGACCCAGTACTTC. Translating gives CASSLLAGRHQETQYF.

The J gene is TRBJ1-4, the V gene TRBV19, with 9 nucleotides matching TRBD1. The CDR3 loop spans 15 amino acids. V lost 2 bases and J lost 8; bases outside the gene matches: 6. From germline, CDR1 is LNHDA and CDR2 SQIVND (reference sequence). DNA of the CDR3: TGTGCCAGTAGTATAAAAACAGGGGGCGCCGAAAAACTGTTTTTT. Encoded protein: CASSIKTGGAEKLFF.

This clone was observed a single time. For the CDR3, the DNA is TGTGCCAGCAGTGCAGCCGGGACAATCCTCTCTGGAAACACCATATATTTT. Its translation is CASSAAGTILSGNTIYF. The J gene is TRBJ1-3, the V gene TRBV6-1; D is possibly TRBD1 (6 bases). Germline CDR1 is MNHNS and CDR2 is SASEGT. The CDR3 extends over 17 amino acids. V shed 4 bases and J shed 0 bases, with 16 bases lying between them.

This chain joins TRBV7-9 and TRBJ2-7; 9 bases align to TRBD1. The V gene's germline CDR1 is SEHNR and CDR2 FQNEAQ (reference sequence). Germline trimming cut 2 bases from V and 13 bases from J; bases unmatched to any gene: 9. The CDR3 extends over 13 amino acids. The CDR3 region has the DNA TGTGCCAGCAGCTTACGCCCCCGGGACAGGGCTTACTTC. It translates to CASSLRPRDRAYF. Drawing the rest from reference TRBV7-9 and TRBJ2-7, the complete variable domain is DTGVSQNPRHKITKRGQNVTFRCDPISEHNRLYWYRQTLGQGPEFLTYFQNEAQLEKSRLLSDRFSAERPKGSFSTLEIQRTEQGDSAMYLCASSLRPRDRAYFGPGTRLTVT.

V gene TRBV25-1 combines with J gene TRBJ2-5; D possibly corresponds to TRBD1 (5 bases). Germline V CDR1 and CDR2: MGHDK, SYGVNS. V was pared by 2 bases and J by 5 bases, with 15 bases between. This CDR3 is 15 amino acids long. The CDR3 loop is CASSEGGRVDETQYF. In DNA, the CDR3 is TGTGCCAGCAGTGAAGGCGGCAGGGTTGATGAGACCCAGTACTTC. Drawing the rest from reference TRBV25-1 and TRBJ2-5, the complete variable domain is EADIYQTPRYLVIGTGKKITLECSQTMGHDKMYWYQQDPGMELHLIHYSYGVNSTEKGDLSSESTVSRIRTEHFPLTLESARPSHTSQYLCASSEGGRVDETQYFGPGTRLLVL.

The chain joins TRBV13 to TRBJ1-1, with a possible D match to TRBD1 (6 bases). CDR3 length equals 14 residues. Looked up from germline, CDR1 is PRHDT and CDR2 is FYEKMQ (reference sequence). V was shortened by 8 bases and J by 7 bases, with 20 bases between the two germline ends. The DNA for the CDR3 is TGTGCCAGCCAGGGTTCCCGGCGAGGGGGTGAAGCTTTCTTT. It is translated as CASQGSRRGGEAFF.

The chain joins TRBV9 to TRBJ1-3, with D possibly matching TRBD1 (5 bases). CDR3 size: 15 residues. Germline-derived CDR1 and CDR2 are SGDLS and YYNGEE. Between the trimmed V and J ends, which lost 0 bases and 0 bases, there was a span of 7 bases. The CDR3 bases are TGTGCCAGCAGCGTAGTCGACAGCTCTGGAAACACCATATATTTT. Its translation: CASSVVDSSGNTIYF.

The V gene is TRBV6-1, the J gene TRBJ1-1; D may be TRBD1 (5 bases). Deletions cut 1 base from V and 3 bases from J, with 9 bases between. The CDR3 runs 14 residues. In germline, CDR1 is MNHNS, CDR2 SASEGT. The CDR3 reads CASSEDRMYTEAFF. CDR3 nucleotides: TGTGCCAGCAGTGAAGACAGGATGTACACTGAAGCTTTCTTT.

In its sample, this clone was seen many times. V is TRBV5-1 and J is TRBJ1-2; weak D call: TRBD1 (6 bases). Germline V gives CDR1 SGHRS, CDR2 YFSETQ. The CDR3 runs to 14 residues. Trimming took off 0 bases at V and 2 bases at J, with 8 bases between the two ends. The CDR3 coding sequence is TGCGCCAGCAGCTTGGAACAGGGCAACTATGGCTACACCTTC. Amino acid sequence: CASSLEQGNYGYTF. Drawing the rest from reference TRBV5-1 and TRBJ1-2, the complete variable domain is KAGVTQTPRYLIKTRGQQVTLSCSPISGHRSVSWYQQTPGQGLQFLFEYFSETQRNKGNFPGRFSGRQFSNSRSEMNVSTLELGDSALYLCASSLEQGNYGYTFGSGTRLTVV.

The chain couples TRBV19 to TRBJ2-4; tentatively, D is TRBD2 (5 bases). Per germline, CDR1 LNHDA and CDR2 SQIVND (reference sequence). Deletions cut 5 bases from V and 11 bases from J, with 22 bases between. The CDR3 loop spans 15 amino acids. CDR3 DNA sequence: TGTGCCAGTAGTGGAACGAGGGATCTCAAAATCGTTCAGTACTTC. Protein sequence: CASSGTRDLKIVQYF.

The chain's CDR3 is CASSVSVWGPHSPLHF. The CDR3 DNA is TGTGCCAGCAGCGTTTCTGTCTGGGGCCCGCATTCACCCCTCCACTTT. V and J are TRBV9 and TRBJ1-6, with D possibly being TRBD1 (5 bases). Looked up from germline, CDR1 is SGDLS and CDR2 is YYNGEE. Trimming left V 2 bases short and J 8 bases short, with 17 bases between. The CDR3 covers 16 residues.